This paragraph covers one T cell receptor (beta chain) sequence. The data stem from a study of human T cells and chemical hapten exposure. Study summary: Alopecia areata, totalis or universalis affected patients, mainly female.

A single record per CDR3 protein comes from TCRdb applying MiXCR to the RACE reads. Among fewer than 70,000 distinct CDR3 sequences listed, about 10% were seen once. Time point defined: pre-sensitization, week 0. Treatment specified: therapeutic diphenylcyclopropenone sensitization with weekly scalp DPC. The CDR3 extends over 15 amino acids. The V end was cut by 6 bases, the J end by 0 bases, with 12 bases between. The germline gives CDR1 MNHEY, CDR2 SVGEGT. The chain joins TRBV6-2 or TRBV6-3 to TRBJ2-1, with TRBD2 as a possible D gene (6 bases). The starting material was whole blood, obtained in connection with sensitization to the hapten diphenylcyclopropenone (DPC). This clonotype originated in a woman in her 50s with alopecia areata. Some clones in this sample may be carry-over from other donors' samples. CDR3 nucleotide sequence: TGTGCCAGCAGAGAAAGCGGGCCCTCCTACAATGAGCAGTTCTTC. It translates to CASRESGPSYNEQFF.